A selection of T cell receptor beta chains follows, all from one sample in a study of T cells in localized non-small cell lung cancer. Assay used: immunoSEQ multiplex PCR; TCRdb lists only in-frame clones, some missing. The profile shows 25,000 to 35,000 clones, 80% of them singletons. Sequenced material: peripheral blood, taken before any cancer treatment. The receptors stem from a male donor aged 60 or over with stage III squamous cell lung carcinoma. The CDR3 runs from the conserved cysteine through the conserved F or W. The order of the fields is V gene, J gene, D gene, clone size, CDR3 protein, CDR3 DNA. D genes are given only for firm matches. Clone size appears in some rows only: once, few, many, or a class for an expanded clone.

TRBV5-4,TRBJ1-2,TRBD1,NA,CASTLDRDRNYGYTF,TGTGCCAGCACCCTGGACCGGGACAGGAACTATGGCTACACCTTC
TRBV28,TRBJ1-1,NA,few,CASSHTTAVTGFLGAFF,TGTGCCAGCAGCCACACCACTGCCGTCACGGGGTTCCTGGGAGCTTTCTTT
TRBV7-6,TRBJ1-6,NA,NA,CASNPEALHF,TGTGCCAGCAACCCCGAGGCCCTCCACTTT
TRBV5-1,TRBJ1-4,NA,NA,CASSLYREGEKLFF,TGCGCCAGCAGCCTCTACAGGGAAGGCGAAAAACTGTTTTTT
TRBV14,TRBJ2-3,NA,NA,CASSQDRRTATDTQYF,TGTGCCAGCAGCCAAGATAGGAGGACAGCAACAGATACGCAGTATTTT
TRBV29-1,TRBJ2-2,TRBD1,NA,CSVRGRQGATGELFF,TGCAGCGTTCGAGGTCGGCAGGGGGCCACCGGGGAGCTGTTTTTT
TRBV9,TRBJ2-4,TRBD1,NA,CASSVGDSGATQYF,TGTGCCAGCAGCGTAGGGGACAGCGGAGCGACTCAGTACTTC
TRBV27,TRBJ2-4,NA,NA,CASSRGSGLNIQYF,TGTGCCAGCAGTCGGGGGAGTGGGTTAAACATTCAGTACTTC
TRBV7-9,TRBJ1-6,NA,NA,CASSFGTNYSPLHF,TGTGCCAGCAGCTTCGGTACGAACTATTCACCCCTCCACTTT
TRBV9,TRBJ2-5,NA,NA,CASSVESGVVGETQYF,TGTGCCAGCAGCGTAGAGTCCGGGGTAGTAGGGGAGACCCAGTACTTC
TRBV9,TRBJ2-1,TRBD2,once,CASSPTSGRAYNEQFF,TGTGCCAGCAGCCCAACGAGCGGGAGGGCTTACAATGAGCAGTTCTTC
TRBV5-4,TRBJ2-7,NA,NA,CASSLGQSQYF,TGTGCCAGCAGCTTGGGACAGTCGCAGTACTTC
TRBV7-2,TRBJ1-1,NA,once,CASSLVEGKSTEAFF,TGTGCCAGCAGCTTGGTGGAAGGGAAGAGCACTGAAGCTTTCTTT
TRBV5-5,TRBJ1-2,NA,medium-sized,CASSSRDSPYGATF,TGTGCCAGCAGTTCCCGGGATTCGCCCTATGGAGCCACCTTC
TRBV10-3,TRBJ2-7,TRBD2,NA,CAISAGGFSSYEQYF,TGTGCCATCAGTGCGGGGGGGTTTTCCTCCTACGAGCAGTACTTC
TRBV7-8,TRBJ2-1,NA,NA,CASSLDSSEQFF,TGTGCCAGCAGCTTGGACAGCAGTGAGCAGTTCTTC
TRBV10-3,TRBJ1-1,NA,NA,CATSQGRDTEAFF,TGTGCCACCTCACAGGGTAGGGACACTGAAGCTTTCTTT
TRBV11-1,TRBJ2-7,TRBD1,NA,CASSVGQGSGEQYF,TGTGCCAGCAGCGTAGGACAGGGATCGGGCGAGCAGTACTTC
TRBV28,TRBJ1-2,NA,once,CASSLSVVNYTF,TGTGCCAGCAGTTTATCTGTGGTGAACTACACCTTC
TRBV6-5,TRBJ2-1,NA,NA,CASRAPGEVNEQFF,TGTGCCAGCAGGGCCCCAGGGGAGGTCAATGAGCAGTTCTTC
TRBV7-9,TRBJ1-2,NA,once,CASSQQTYGITF,TGTGCCAGCAGCCAACAAACCTACGGGATAACCTTC
TRBV27,TRBJ2-5,NA,NA,CASKNTYQETQYF,TGTGCCAGCAAGAATACGTACCAAGAGACCCAGTACTTC
TRBV5-4,TRBJ2-1,TRBD2,NA,CASSLGTSGYNEQFF,TGTGCCAGCAGCTTGGGGACTAGCGGTTACAATGAGCAGTTCTTC
TRBV11-2,TRBJ2-7,TRBD2,NA,CASSREGYSYEQYF,TGTGCCAGCAGCCGGGAGGGCTATTCCTACGAGCAGTACTTC
TRBV7-9,TRBJ2-3,NA,NA,CASSHPPRTDLKDTQYF,TGTGCCAGCAGCCACCCACCCCGGACAGACCTCAAGGATACGCAGTATTTT
TRBV19,TRBJ2-1,NA,NA,CASSGARGRWGNEQFF,TGTGCCAGTAGCGGGGCGCGAGGGAGATGGGGCAATGAGCAGTTCTTC
TRBV6-5,TRBJ1-3,NA,NA,CASTRVGSAGNTIYF,TGTGCCAGTACGAGGGTGGGTTCGGCTGGAAACACCATATATTTT
TRBV7-7,TRBJ2-1,NA,NA,CASSPGSAWNEQFF,TGTGCTAGCAGCCCAGGCAGTGCCTGGAATGAGCAGTTCTTC
TRBV27,TRBJ1-1,TRBD1,NA,CASTQRQGATETEAFF,TGTGCCAGCACCCAAAGGCAGGGGGCAACGGAGACTGAAGCTTTCTTT
TRBV6-1,TRBJ1-1,NA,NA,CASSESLNTEAFF,TGTGCCAGCAGTGAAAGTTTGAACACTGAAGCTTTCTTT
TRBV2,TRBJ2-2,TRBD2,NA,CASRSSGGVSGELFF,TGTGCCAGCCGATCTAGCGGGGGCGTCTCCGGGGAGCTGTTTTTT
TRBV19,TRBJ2-3,TRBD2,NA,CASSPRTSGVPTDTQYF,TGTGCCAGTAGTCCCAGGACTAGCGGGGTTCCCACAGATACGCAGTATTTT
TRBV29-1,TRBJ2-6,TRBD1,NA,CSVVQGATGANVLTF,TGCAGCGTTGTACAGGGGGCGACCGGGGCCAACGTCCTGACTTTC
TRBV11-2,TRBJ2-1,NA,NA,CASSIQGYNEQFF,TGTGCCAGCAGTATACAGGGCTACAATGAGCAGTTCTTC
TRBV7-3,TRBJ1-3,NA,once,CASSLTGAGNTIYF,TGTGCCAGCAGCTTAACGGGGGCTGGAAACACCATATATTTT
TRBV19,TRBJ1-1,NA,NA,CASNPHMNTEAFF,TGTGCCAGTAATCCCCACATGAACACTGAAGCTTTCTTT
TRBV5-5,TRBJ1-2,TRBD1,NA,CASSSQGAGNYGYTF,TGTGCCAGCAGCTCACAGGGGGCAGGAAACTATGGCTACACCTTC
TRBV11-2,TRBJ2-5,NA,NA,CASSVQGIPNPTTQYF,TGTGCCAGCAGCGTCCAAGGGATCCCGAACCCTACTACCCAGTACTTC
TRBV28,TRBJ1-4,NA,NA,CASSFRGSNEKLFF,TGTGCCAGCAGTTTTCGGGGGTCTAATGAAAAACTGTTTTTT
TRBV7-6,TRBJ1-3,NA,NA,CASSLLSGNTIYF,TGTGCCAGCAGCCTACTTAGCGGAAACACCATATATTTT
TRBV4-3,TRBJ2-7,TRBD2,few,CASSQDGLAGGVTYEQYF,TGCGCCAGCAGCCAAGATGGACTAGCGGGGGGGGTAACCTACGAGCAGTACTTC
TRBV6-5,TRBJ2-1,NA,NA,CASSYGEYNEQFF,TGTGCCAGCAGTTATGGGGAGTACAATGAGCAGTTCTTC
TRBV6-6,TRBJ1-4,NA,NA,CASSYSGQRNEKLFF,TGTGCCAGCAGTTACTCGGGGCAGAGAAATGAAAAACTGTTTTTT
TRBV6-1,TRBJ1-1,NA,NA,CATSQGHTEAFF,TGTGCCACGAGCCAGGGTCACACTGAAGCTTTCTTT
TRBV27,TRBJ1-5,NA,few,CASSRQGNQPQHF,TGTGCCAGCAGTAGACAGGGCAATCAGCCCCAGCATTTT
TRBV4-1,TRBJ1-1,NA,NA,CASSPVLNTEAFF,TGCGCCAGCAGCCCCGTCTTGAACACTGAAGCTTTCTTT
TRBV11-1,TRBJ2-7,TRBD1,NA,CASSFNRGRAYEQYF,TGTGCCAGCAGCTTTAACAGGGGCCGGGCCTACGAGCAGTACTTC
TRBV27,TRBJ1-1,NA,NA,CASSFQAIMNTEAFF,TGTGCCAGCAGTTTCCAGGCGATTATGAACACTGAAGCTTTCTTT
TRBV28,TRBJ2-1,NA,once,CASRIQGPSYNEQFF,TGTGCCAGCAGAATACAGGGACCCTCCTACAATGAGCAGTTCTTC
TRBV6-5,TRBJ1-1,NA,NA,CASHPDPDLGTEAFF,TGTGCCAGCCATCCAGATCCAGATTTGGGCACTGAAGCTTTCTTT
TRBV5-5,TRBJ1-1,NA,NA,CASSLDPGSDTEAFF,TGTGCCAGCAGCTTGGATCCCGGGAGCGACACTGAAGCTTTCTTT
TRBV5-6,TRBJ2-1,TRBD1,NA,CASRAGTGFLNEQFF,TGTGCCAGCAGGGCAGGGACAGGTTTCTTGAATGAGCAGTTCTTC
TRBV7-9,TRBJ2-1,NA,NA,CASSLRWGNEQFF,TGTGCCAGCAGCTTGAGATGGGGCAATGAGCAGTTCTTC
TRBV27,TRBJ2-1,TRBD2,NA,CASSKASAGGPRQFF,TGTGCCAGCAGTAAGGCGTCGGCGGGGGGGCCAAGGCAGTTCTTC